This TCR beta chain stems from a study of immune evolution from preneoplasia to lung adenocarcinoma. Profiled with immunoSEQ multiplex PCR; TCRdb holds only in-frame clones, not every one. Here the sample spans about 9,000 clones, 70% to 90% being singletons. H&E slides confirmed each diagnosis, reviewed by two pathologists independently. After pathologic assessment, macro-dissection selected premalignant or tumor cells for extraction. With 7 bases clipped from V and 4 bases from J, the junction kept 6 bases outside the gene matches. The CDR3 is 15 residues long. Germline-derived CDR1 and CDR2 are SNHLY and FYNNEI.

V gene TRBV2 combines with J gene TRBJ2-5, with 13 bases lining up with TRBD2. The sample was FFPE minimally invasive lung adenocarcinoma tissue. This clonotype originated in a person aged 70 to 85 with lung adenocarcinoma. Written as DNA, the CDR3 is TGTGCCAGCATCGTGCGGACTAGCGGGGGAGAGACCCAGTACTTC. Protein sequence: CASIVRTSGGETQYF.